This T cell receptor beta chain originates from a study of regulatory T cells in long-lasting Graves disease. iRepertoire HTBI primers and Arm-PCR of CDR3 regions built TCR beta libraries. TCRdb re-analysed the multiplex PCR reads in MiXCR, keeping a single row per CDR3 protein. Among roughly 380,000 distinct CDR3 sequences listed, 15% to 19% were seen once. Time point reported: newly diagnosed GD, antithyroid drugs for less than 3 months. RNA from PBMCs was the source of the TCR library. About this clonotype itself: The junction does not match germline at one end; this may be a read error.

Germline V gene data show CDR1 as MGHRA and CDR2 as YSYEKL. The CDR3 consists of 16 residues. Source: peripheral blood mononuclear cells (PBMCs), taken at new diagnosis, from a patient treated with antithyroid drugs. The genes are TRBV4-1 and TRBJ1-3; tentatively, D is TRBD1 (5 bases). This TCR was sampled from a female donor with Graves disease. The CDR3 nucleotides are TGCGCCAGCAGCCAAGTTTTCGGGGGAATTGGAAACACCATATGTTTT. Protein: CASSQVFGGIGNTICF.